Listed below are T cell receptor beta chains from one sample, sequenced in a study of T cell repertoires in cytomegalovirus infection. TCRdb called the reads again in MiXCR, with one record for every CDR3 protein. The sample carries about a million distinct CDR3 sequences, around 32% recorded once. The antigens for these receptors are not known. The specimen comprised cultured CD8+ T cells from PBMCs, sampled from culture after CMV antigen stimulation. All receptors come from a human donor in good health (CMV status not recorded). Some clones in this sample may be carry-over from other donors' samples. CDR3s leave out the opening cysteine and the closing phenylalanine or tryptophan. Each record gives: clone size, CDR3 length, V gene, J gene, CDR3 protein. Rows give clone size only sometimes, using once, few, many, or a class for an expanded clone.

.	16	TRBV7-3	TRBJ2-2	ASSSRRMDRGTPGELF
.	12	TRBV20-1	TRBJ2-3	STYRDRATDTQY
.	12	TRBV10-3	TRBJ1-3	AIRGGTIGNTIY
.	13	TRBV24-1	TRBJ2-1	ATCDPGRPYNEQF
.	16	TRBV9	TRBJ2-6	ASSDGTGEFSGANVLT
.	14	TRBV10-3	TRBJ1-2	AISAEQGISPDGYT
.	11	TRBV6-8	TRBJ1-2	ASIGAGLGGYT
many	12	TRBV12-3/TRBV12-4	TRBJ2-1	ASSLEMSYNEQF
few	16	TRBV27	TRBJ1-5	ASSSRSPQGWVNQPQH
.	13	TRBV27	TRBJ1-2	ASSPLRGTNYGYT
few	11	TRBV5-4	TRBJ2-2	ASILPNTGELF
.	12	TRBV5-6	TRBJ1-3	ASTPLGQGNTIY
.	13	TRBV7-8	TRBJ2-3	ASSLVVIQEGTQY
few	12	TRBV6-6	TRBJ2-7	ASISDRGPYEQY
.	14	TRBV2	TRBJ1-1	ASSERGAGGLTEAF
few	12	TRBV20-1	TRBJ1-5	SARVGARGQPQH
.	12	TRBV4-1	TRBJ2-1	ASSTGTGLYEQF
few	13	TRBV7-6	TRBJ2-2	ASREVSPGYGELF
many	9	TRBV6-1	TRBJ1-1	ASTKNTEAF
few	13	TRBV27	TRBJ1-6	ASSRYREDFSPLH
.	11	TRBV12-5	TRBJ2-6	ASEGSGANVPT
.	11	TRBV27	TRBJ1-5	ASSLSFDQPQH
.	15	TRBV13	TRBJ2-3	ASSLQGHELGTDTQY
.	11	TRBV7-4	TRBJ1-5	TSSLGGNQPQH